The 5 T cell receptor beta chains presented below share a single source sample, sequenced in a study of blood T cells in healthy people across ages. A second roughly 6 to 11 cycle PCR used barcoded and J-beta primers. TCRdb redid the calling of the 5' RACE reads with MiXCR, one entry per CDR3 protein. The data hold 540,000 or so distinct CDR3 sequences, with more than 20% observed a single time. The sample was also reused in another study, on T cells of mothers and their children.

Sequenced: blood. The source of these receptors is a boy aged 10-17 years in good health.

CDR3 sequence: CASSQVTRALQETQYF. CDR3 DNA: TGTGCCAGCAGCCAAGTTACCCGGGCCTTACAAGAGACCCAGTACTTC. The chain uses TRBV3-1 and TRBJ2-5; no firm D call. The CDR3 is made up of 16 amino acids. Germline CDR1 reads LGHDT; CDR2 reads YNNKEL (reference sequence). V dropped 1 base and J dropped 2 bases, with 14 bases sitting between them.

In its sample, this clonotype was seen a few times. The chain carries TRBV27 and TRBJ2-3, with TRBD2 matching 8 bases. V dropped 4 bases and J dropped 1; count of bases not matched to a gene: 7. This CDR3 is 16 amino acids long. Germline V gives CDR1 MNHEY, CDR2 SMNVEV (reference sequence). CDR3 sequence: CASSSLGAGGTDTQYF. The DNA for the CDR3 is TGTGCCAGCAGTTCCCTTGGAGCGGGGGGCACAGATACGCAGTATTTT.

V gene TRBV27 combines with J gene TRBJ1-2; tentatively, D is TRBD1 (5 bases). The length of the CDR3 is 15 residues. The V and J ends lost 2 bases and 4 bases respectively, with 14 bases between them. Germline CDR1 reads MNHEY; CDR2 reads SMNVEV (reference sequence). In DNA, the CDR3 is TGTGCCAGCAGTTTAGAAGGGGCGCTCATCTATGGCTACACCTTC. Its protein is CASSLEGALIYGYTF.

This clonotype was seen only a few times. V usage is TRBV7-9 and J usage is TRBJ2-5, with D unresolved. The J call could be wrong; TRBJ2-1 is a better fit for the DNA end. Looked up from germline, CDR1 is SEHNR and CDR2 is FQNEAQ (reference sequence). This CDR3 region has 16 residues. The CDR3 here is CASSFGAASPSNEQFF. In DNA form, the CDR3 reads TGTGCCAGCAGCTTTGGCGCCGCTAGTCCATCTAATGAGCAGTTCTTC.

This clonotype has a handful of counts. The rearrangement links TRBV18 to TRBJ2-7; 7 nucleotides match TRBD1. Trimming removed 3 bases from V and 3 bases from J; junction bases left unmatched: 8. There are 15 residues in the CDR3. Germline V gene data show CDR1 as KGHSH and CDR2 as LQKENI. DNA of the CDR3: TGTGCCAGCTCACCCCAGACAGGGTATATCTACGAGCAGTACTTC. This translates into CASSPQTGYIYEQYF.